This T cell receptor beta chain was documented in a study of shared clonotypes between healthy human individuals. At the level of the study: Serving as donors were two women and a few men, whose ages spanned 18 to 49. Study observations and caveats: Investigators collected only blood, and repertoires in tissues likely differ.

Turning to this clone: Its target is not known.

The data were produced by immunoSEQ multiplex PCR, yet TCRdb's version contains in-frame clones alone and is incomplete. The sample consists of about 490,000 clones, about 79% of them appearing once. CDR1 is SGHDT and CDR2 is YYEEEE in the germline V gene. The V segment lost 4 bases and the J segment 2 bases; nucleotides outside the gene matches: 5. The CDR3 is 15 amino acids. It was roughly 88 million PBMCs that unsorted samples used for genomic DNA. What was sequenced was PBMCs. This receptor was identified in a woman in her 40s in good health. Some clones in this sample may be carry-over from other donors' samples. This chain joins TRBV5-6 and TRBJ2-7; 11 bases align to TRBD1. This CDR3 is CASSAAGQGAYEQYF. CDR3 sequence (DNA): TGTGCCAGCAGCGCAGCGGGACAGGGGGCCTACGAGCAGTACTTC.